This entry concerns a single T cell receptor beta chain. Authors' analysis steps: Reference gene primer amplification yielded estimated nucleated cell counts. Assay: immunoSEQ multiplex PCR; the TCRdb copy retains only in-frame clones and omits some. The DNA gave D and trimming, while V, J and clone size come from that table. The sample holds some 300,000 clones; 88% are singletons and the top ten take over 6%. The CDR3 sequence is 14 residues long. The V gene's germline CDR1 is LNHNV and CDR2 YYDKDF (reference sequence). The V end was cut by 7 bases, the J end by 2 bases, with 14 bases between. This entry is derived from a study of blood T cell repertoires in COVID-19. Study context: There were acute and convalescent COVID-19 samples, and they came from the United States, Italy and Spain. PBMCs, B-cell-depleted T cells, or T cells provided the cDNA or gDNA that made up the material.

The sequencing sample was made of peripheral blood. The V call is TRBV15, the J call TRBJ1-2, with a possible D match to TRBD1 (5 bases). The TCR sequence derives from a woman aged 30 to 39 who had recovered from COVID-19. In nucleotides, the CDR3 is TGTGCCACCACAGCGGGGGTCCTCAACTATGGCTACACCTTC. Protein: CATTAGVLNYGYTF. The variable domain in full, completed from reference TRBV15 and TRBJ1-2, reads DAMVIQNPRYQVTQFGKPVTLSCSQTLNHNVMYWYQQKSSQAPKLLFHYYDKDFNNEADTPDNFQSRRPNTSFCFLDIRSPGLGDTAMYLCATTAGVLNYGYTFGSGTRLTVV.